This TCR beta chain was sequenced for a study of cytomegalovirus exposure and HLA in healthy donors. Study information: As released early, the data held about 85 million unique TCRs from HLA-typed donors. Among the approximately 430 donors who were genotyped, about 84% fell in the genetic ancestry cluster that is associated with self-reported Caucasian donors. General study points: The study recorded over 150 TCR beta chains that were cytomegalovirus-associated.

In nominal health when sampled, donors likely had unrecorded immune exposures nonetheless. The PCR made use of 60 Vbeta and 13 Jbeta primers. TCRdb's table, derived via immunoSEQ multiplex PCR, lists solely in-frame clones and lacks some. This sample carries about 200,000 clones, roughly four fifths of them seen once, and the ten largest clones take 2.5% to 3.5%. Remarks on this clone: The target antigen is unknown.

This CDR3 spans 12 amino acids. Trimming left V 1 base short and J 7 bases short, with 5 bases between. In germline, CDR1 is KGHSH, CDR2 LQKENI. Sequencing used PBMCs. The chain uses TRBV18 and TRBJ2-1; possibly TRBD2 for D (5 bases). This receptor was identified in a woman in her forties in good health and CMV-seronegative. For the CDR3, the DNA is TGTGCCAGCTCACCACGGGAGAATGAGCAGTTCTTC. Its translation: CASSPRENEQFF.